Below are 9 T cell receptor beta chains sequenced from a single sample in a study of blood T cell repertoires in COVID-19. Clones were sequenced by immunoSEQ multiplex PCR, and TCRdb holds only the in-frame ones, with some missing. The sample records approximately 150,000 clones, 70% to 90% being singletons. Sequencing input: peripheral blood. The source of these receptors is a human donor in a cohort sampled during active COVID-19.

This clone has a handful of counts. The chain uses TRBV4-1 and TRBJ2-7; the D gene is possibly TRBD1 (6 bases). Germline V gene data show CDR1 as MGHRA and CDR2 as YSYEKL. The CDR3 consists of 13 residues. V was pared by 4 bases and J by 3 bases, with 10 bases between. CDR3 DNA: TGCGCCAGCAGCCGGGACACCTTCTACGAGCAGTACTTC. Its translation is CASSRDTFYEQYF.

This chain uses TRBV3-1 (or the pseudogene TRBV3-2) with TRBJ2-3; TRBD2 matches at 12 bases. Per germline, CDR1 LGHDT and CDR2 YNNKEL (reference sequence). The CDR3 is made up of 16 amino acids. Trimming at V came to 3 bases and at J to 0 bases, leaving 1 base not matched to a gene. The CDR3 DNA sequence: TGTGCCAGCAGCCAGCTAGCGGGGGGGAGCACAGATACGCAGTATTTT. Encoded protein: CASSQLAGGSTDTQYF.

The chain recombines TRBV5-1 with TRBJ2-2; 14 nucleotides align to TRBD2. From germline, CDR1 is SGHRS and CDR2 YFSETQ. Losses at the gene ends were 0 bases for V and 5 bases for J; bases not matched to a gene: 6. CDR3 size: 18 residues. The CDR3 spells CASSLGLAGGPRTGELFF. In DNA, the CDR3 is TGCGCCAGCAGCTTGGGACTAGCGGGAGGGCCAAGGACCGGGGAGCTGTTTTTT.

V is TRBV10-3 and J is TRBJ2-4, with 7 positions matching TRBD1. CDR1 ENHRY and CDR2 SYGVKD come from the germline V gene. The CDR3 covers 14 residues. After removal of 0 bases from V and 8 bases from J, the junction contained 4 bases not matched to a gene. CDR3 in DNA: TGTGCCATCAGTGAGTCCGGGACAGAGCACATTCAGTACTTC. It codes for CAISESGTEHIQYF.

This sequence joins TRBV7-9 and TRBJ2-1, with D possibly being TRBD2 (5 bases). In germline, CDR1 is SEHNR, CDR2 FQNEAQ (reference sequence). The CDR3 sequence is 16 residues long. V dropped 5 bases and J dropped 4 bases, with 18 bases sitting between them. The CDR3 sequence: CASSPPGGPGYNEQFF. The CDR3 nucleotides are TGTGCCAGCAGCCCCCCCGGCGGGCCAGGTTACAATGAGCAGTTCTTC.

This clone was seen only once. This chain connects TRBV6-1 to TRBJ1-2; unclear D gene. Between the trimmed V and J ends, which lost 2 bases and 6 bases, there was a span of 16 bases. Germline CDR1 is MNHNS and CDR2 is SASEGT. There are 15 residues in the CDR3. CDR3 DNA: TGTGCCAGCAGTGAACTTAATGGGTCGGGTCATGGCTACACCTTC. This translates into CASSELNGSGHGYTF.

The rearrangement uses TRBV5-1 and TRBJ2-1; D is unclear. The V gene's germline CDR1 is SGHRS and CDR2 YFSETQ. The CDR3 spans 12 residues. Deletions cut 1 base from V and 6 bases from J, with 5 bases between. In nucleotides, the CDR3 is TGCGCCAGCAGCTTGATGCGCAATGAGCAGTTCTTC. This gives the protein CASSLMRNEQFF.

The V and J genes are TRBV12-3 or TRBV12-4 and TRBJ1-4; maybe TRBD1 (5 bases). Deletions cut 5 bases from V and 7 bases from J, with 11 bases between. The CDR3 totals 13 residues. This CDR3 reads CASSQGATEKLFF. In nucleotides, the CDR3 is TGTGCCAGCAGTCAAGGGGCGACTGAAAAACTGTTTTTT.

DNA for the CDR3: TGTGCCAGTCGGAGGGGGGAGGGTTCCTACAATGAGCAGTTCTTC. It translates to CASRRGEGSYNEQFF. The chain employs TRBV19 and TRBJ2-1; perhaps TRBD2 as D (7 bases). The V gene lost 8 bases and the J gene lost 1 base, with 15 bases spanning the gap. CDR3 size: 15 residues. Germline CDR1 is LNHDA and CDR2 is SQIVND (reference sequence). Full variable domain (remainder filled in from reference TRBV19 and TRBJ2-1): DGGITQSPKYLFRKEGQNVTLSCEQNLNHDAMYWYRQDPGQGLRLIYYSQIVNDFQKGDIAEGYSVSREKKESFPLTVTSAQKNPTAFYLCASRRGEGSYNEQFFGPGTRLTVL.